The next 32 T cell receptor beta chains were all read from a single sample in a study of blood T cell repertoires in COVID-19. Assay: immunoSEQ multiplex PCR; the TCRdb copy retains only in-frame clones and omits some. The sample records approximately 300,000 clones, about nine tenths being singletons. The sequencing sample was made of peripheral blood. The receptor set was obtained from a man aged 50 to 59 with active or convalescent COVID-19.

The V and J genes are TRBV4-1 and TRBJ1-4; D call uncertain. This CDR3 contains 15 residues. Germline loops: CDR1 MGHRA, CDR2 YSYEKL. Trimming left V 4 bases short and J 8 bases short, with 17 bases between. Written as DNA, the CDR3 is TGCGCCAGCAGCCCCTTAAACGGGAAGGAGGAAAAACTGTTTTTT. Protein: CASSPLNGKEEKLFF.

A word on this clone: Other DNA sequences in this sample translate to the same CDR3. J is TRBJ1-1 and V is TRBV5-6; 8 bases agree with TRBD1. The germline V gene has CDR1 SGHDT and CDR2 YYEEEE. The CDR3 covers 15 residues. V lost 3 bases, J lost 0 bases, and 4 bases stayed unmatched. For the CDR3, the DNA is TGTGCCAGCAGCTATGGGACAGGCTTGAACACTGAAGCTTTCTTT. Its translation: CASSYGTGLNTEAFF.

The genes are TRBV10-3 and TRBJ2-2; 7 nucleotides align to TRBD1. The V segment lost 7 bases and the J segment 3 bases; nucleotides outside the gene matches: 8. CDR1 ENHRY and CDR2 SYGVKD come from the germline V gene. The CDR3 has 15 amino acids. CDR3 region: CAIKGTGADTGELFF. The CDR3 DNA reads TGTGCCATCAAAGGCACAGGGGCGGACACCGGGGAGCTGTTTTTT.

The CDR3 here is CASASPGGGETQYF. CDR3 bases: TGTGCCAGCGCTAGCCCCGGGGGTGGCGAGACCCAGTACTTC. V and J are TRBV28 and TRBJ2-5, with a possible D match to TRBD2 (6 bases). The germline V gene encodes CDR1 MDHEN and CDR2 SYDVKM. The V end lost 8 bases, the J end lost 5 bases, and 18 bases lay between the germline ends. The CDR3 runs to 14 residues. Looking up the rest from reference TRBV28 and TRBJ2-5 gives the full variable domain: DVKVTQSSRYLVKRTGEKVFLECVQDMDHENMFWYRQDPGLGLRLIYFSYDVKMKEKGDIPEGYSVSREKKERFSLILESASTNQTSMYLCASASPGGGETQYFGPGTRLLVL.

The chain joins TRBV2 to TRBJ1-2; D might be TRBD1 (6 bases). Germline V lookup: CDR1 SNHLY, CDR2 FYNNEI. The V end was cut by 5 bases, the J end by 9 bases, with 10 bases between. The CDR3 length is 11 residues. This CDR3 is CASSLQGSYTF. CDR3 DNA: TGTGCCAGCAGTCTCCAGGGGAGCTACACCTTC.

The V gene is TRBV4-1, the J gene TRBJ1-1; D may be TRBD1 (6 bases). Trimming took off 6 bases at V and 0 bases at J, with 14 bases between the two ends. This CDR3 is built from 15 residues. Germline values: CDR1 MGHRA, CDR2 YSYEKL. Here the CDR3 reads CASSPWTALNTEAFF. The DNA for the CDR3 is TGCGCCAGCAGTCCTTGGACAGCTTTGAACACTGAAGCTTTCTTT.

The chain carries TRBV4-3 and TRBJ2-1; 12 nucleotides align to TRBD2. V was clipped by 0 bases and J by 4 bases; unmatched bases: 4. CDR3 size: 17 residues. Germline values: CDR1 LGHNA, CDR2 YSLEER. The CDR3 is CASSQDTGLAGYNEQFF. CDR3 DNA sequence: TGCGCCAGCAGCCAAGATACGGGACTAGCGGGTTACAATGAGCAGTTCTTC.

The CDR3 spells CASSFDWTSGMGTQYF. CDR3 coding DNA: TGTGCCAGCAGTTTCGATTGGACTAGCGGAATGGGGACCCAGTACTTC. The chain recombines TRBV28 with TRBJ2-5; TRBD2 agrees at 10 bases. CDR3 length: 16 residues. Unmatched junction bases numbered 11, after V lost 3 bases and J lost 7 bases. CDR1 is MDHEN, CDR2 SYDVKM, per germline.

The chain carries TRBV7-2 and TRBJ2-7; 10 nucleotides align to TRBD1. The CDR3 is 13 residues long. From germline, CDR1 is SGHTA and CDR2 FQGNSA. Trimming took 5 bases from V and 3 from J; bases not matched to a gene: 1. The CDR3 protein is CASSGQGVYEQYF. The CDR3 coding sequence is TGTGCCAGCAGCGGACAGGGGGTCTACGAGCAGTACTTC.

The chain joins TRBV20-1 to TRBJ1-4, with D possibly being TRBD1 (6 bases). Trimming shortened V by 3 bases and J by 8 bases, and 16 bases separated the two germline ends. Germline CDR1 reads DFQATT; CDR2 reads SNEGSKA (reference sequence). The length of the CDR3 is 14 residues. As DNA, the CDR3 is TGCAGTGCTAGTGGGGGGCCGCGGCGGGAAAAACTGTTTTTT. Protein: CSASGGPRREKLFF.

J is TRBJ2-6 and V is TRBV30; 10 bases fit TRBD2. Germline lookup yields CDR1 GTSNPN and CDR2 SVGIG (reference sequence). The V and J ends lost 0 bases and 0 bases, in that order; junction bases with no gene match: 8. The CDR3 spans 19 residues. The CDR3 protein is CAWSVIGLAESSGANVLTF. The CDR3 coding sequence is TGTGCCTGGAGTGTAATTGGACTAGCGGAATCCTCTGGGGCCAACGTCCTGACTTTC.

The chain employs TRBV5-4 and TRBJ2-3, with TRBD2 matching 8 bases. V lost 3 bases to trimming and J lost 5 bases; unmatched junction nucleotides: 8. The CDR3 extends over 15 amino acids. Germline CDR1 and CDR2: SGHNT and YYREEE (reference sequence). The DNA for the CDR3 is TGTGCCAGCAGCTGGGGACTAGAAGGGGGAGATACGCAGTATTTT. This sequence encodes CASSWGLEGGDTQYF. The whole variable domain, remainder taken from reference TRBV5-4 and TRBJ2-3, is ETGVTQSPTHLIKTRGQQVTLRCSSQSGHNTVSWYQQALGQGPQFIFQYYREEENGRGNFPPRFSGLQFPNYSSELNVNALELDDSALYLCASSWGLEGGDTQYFGPGTRLTVL.

The V call is TRBV7-8, the J call TRBJ1-5, with TRBD1 matching over 7 bases. The germline V gene encodes CDR1 SGHVS and CDR2 FQNEAQ. Trimming removed 5 bases from V and 0 bases from J; junction bases left unmatched: 10. The CDR3 has 17 amino acids. Here the CDR3 reads CASSARVDRYSNQPQHF. CDR3 nucleotide sequence: TGTGCCAGCAGCGCGCGGGTGGACAGGTATAGCAATCAGCCCCAGCATTTT.

The V gene is TRBV6-1, the J gene TRBJ2-3, with 10 bases that match TRBD1. With 4 bases clipped from V and 4 bases from J, the junction kept 8 bases outside the gene matches. This CDR3 is built from 16 residues. Germline assignment: CDR1 MNHNS and CDR2 SASEGT. The CDR3 nucleotides are TGTGCCAGCAGTGGGGGGGACAGGGGACGGCCAGATACGCAGTATTTT. This sequence encodes CASSGGDRGRPDTQYF.

The chain couples TRBV5-1 to TRBJ2-1; tentatively, D is TRBD1 (5 bases). Trimming stripped 0 bases from V and 3 bases from J, with 13 bases between. CDR3 length equals 16 residues. The germline gives CDR1 SGHRS, CDR2 YFSETQ. CDR3: CASSLAGWSGYNEQFF. The CDR3 DNA reads as TGCGCCAGCAGCTTGGCAGGGTGGAGTGGCTACAATGAGCAGTTCTTC. The whole variable domain, filled in from reference TRBV5-1 and TRBJ2-1, reads KAGVTQTPRYLIKTRGQQVTLSCSPISGHRSVSWYQQTPGQGLQFLFEYFSETQRNKGNFPGRFSGRQFSNSRSEMNVSTLELGDSALYLCASSLAGWSGYNEQFFGPGTRLTVL.

The chain's CDR3 is CASSPGQVHGYTF. For the CDR3, the DNA is TGTGCCAGCTCACCTGGACAGGTCCATGGCTACACCTTC. The chain recombines TRBV18 with TRBJ1-2; TRBD1 matches 7 bases. Trimming at V came to 3 bases and at J to 6 bases, leaving 4 bases not matched to a gene. Germline-derived CDR1 and CDR2 are KGHSH and LQKENI. There are 13 residues in the CDR3.

V gene TRBV5-1 combines with J gene TRBJ2-7; D remains ambiguous. The V gene lost 1 base and the J gene lost 0 bases, with 5 bases spanning the gap. Germline CDR1 reads SGHRS; CDR2 reads YFSETQ. The CDR3 contains 13 residues. The CDR3 region is CASSLTPSYEQYF. In nucleotides, the CDR3 is TGCGCCAGCAGCTTGACTCCCTCCTACGAGCAGTACTTC. The full variable domain, completed using reference TRBV5-1 and TRBJ2-7, is KAGVTQTPRYLIKTRGQQVTLSCSPISGHRSVSWYQQTPGQGLQFLFEYFSETQRNKGNFPGRFSGRQFSNSRSEMNVSTLELGDSALYLCASSLTPSYEQYFGPGTRLTVT.

This chain joins TRBV7-2 and TRBJ1-5; D call uncertain. Germline V gene sequence: CDR1 SGHTA, CDR2 FQGNSA. This CDR3 contains 13 residues. Trimming stripped 5 bases from V and 0 bases from J, with 5 bases between. CDR3 nucleotide sequence: TGTGCCAGCAGCCTGAGTAGCAATCAGCCCCAGCATTTT. Translated: CASSLSSNQPQHF.

The CDR3 loop reads CASSPGQFTDTQYF. The CDR3 nucleotides read TGTGCCAGCTCACCCGGACAGTTCACAGATACGCAGTATTTT. V and J are TRBV18 and TRBJ2-3, with TRBD1 as a possible D gene (6 bases). Deletions cut 3 bases from V and 2 bases from J, with 9 bases between. The CDR3 runs to 14 residues. Germline values: CDR1 KGHSH, CDR2 LQKENI.

The chain carries TRBV7-8 and TRBJ1-1; 11 nucleotides align to TRBD1. Germline CDR1 and CDR2: SGHVS and FQNEAQ. Germline trimming cut 4 bases from V and 1 base from J; bases unmatched to any gene: 8. The length of the CDR3 is 17 residues. The chain's CDR3 is CASSSPRTGGPNTEAFF. CDR3 coding DNA: TGTGCCAGCAGCTCCCCCCGGACAGGGGGCCCGAACACTGAAGCTTTCTTT.

This clone was seen a few times. The rearrangement links TRBV6-6 to TRBJ2-1; TRBD1 is a possible D gene (6 bases). The CDR3 runs to 14 residues. CDR1 is MNHNY and CDR2 is SVGAGI in the germline V gene (reference sequence). The V end lost 7 bases, the J end lost 7 bases, and 17 bases lay between the germline ends. CDR3 in amino acids: CASNPLGAENEQFF. CDR3 coding DNA: TGTGCCAGCAACCCCCTGGGGGCGGAAAATGAGCAGTTCTTC.

This chain joins TRBV5-6 and TRBJ1-6; TRBD1 is a possible D gene (6 bases). This CDR3 has 15 amino acids. Germline CDR1 and CDR2: SGHDT and YYEEEE. With 4 bases removed from V and 6 bases from J, the gap between germline ends came to 14 bases. CDR3 region: CASSVQGRGNSPLHF. DNA for the CDR3: TGTGCCAGCAGCGTACAGGGTCGGGGTAATTCACCCCTCCACTTT.

The count of this clone is one. The V call is TRBV7-8, the J call TRBJ2-7; 8 nucleotides line up with TRBD1. This CDR3 is built from 13 residues. Germline assignment: CDR1 SGHVS and CDR2 FQNEAQ. J gave up 6 bases and V 3 bases, and 4 bases lay outside the gene matches. The CDR3 loop is CASSFNRGSEQYF. The DNA for the CDR3 is TGTGCCAGCAGCTTTAACAGGGGGAGCGAGCAGTACTTC.

V and J are TRBV7-8 and TRBJ2-7, with 8 positions matching TRBD2. V shed 5 bases and J 0 bases; nucleotides not matched to a gene: 6. Per the germline V gene, CDR1 is SGHVS and CDR2 is FQNEAQ. CDR3 size: 15 residues. In DNA, the CDR3 is TGTGCCAGCAGCCTTACCCTAGCGGGCTCCTACGAGCAGTACTTC. Residues: CASSLTLAGSYEQYF. The full variable domain, completed using reference TRBV7-8 and TRBJ2-7, is GAGVSQSPRYKVAKRGQDVALRCDPISGHVSLFWYQQALGQGPEFLTYFQNEAQLDKSGLPSDRFFAERPEGSVSTLKIQRTQQEDSAVYLCASSLTLAGSYEQYFGPGTRLTVT.

This clone was detected a few times. The V gene is TRBV15, the J gene TRBJ1-4; weak D call: TRBD1 (6 bases). Germline V gene data show CDR1 as LNHNV and CDR2 as YYDKDF (reference sequence). V was clipped by 7 bases and J by 3 bases, with 15 bases between them. This CDR3 is built from 15 residues. The chain's CDR3 is CATKDGGASNEKLFF. The CDR3 DNA follows: TGTGCCACCAAGGATGGGGGGGCTTCTAATGAAAAACTGTTTTTT.

The chain carries TRBV5-1 and TRBJ1-5; 7 nucleotides agree with TRBD1. CDR1 and CDR2 from the germline V gene are SGHRS and YFSETQ. V dropped 2 bases and J dropped 1; count of bases not matched to a gene: 3. This CDR3 is built from 15 residues. CDR3 nucleotides: TGCGCCAGCAGCTTCACAGGGGAGAGCAATCAGCCCCAGCATTTT. This sequence encodes CASSFTGESNQPQHF.

The chain carries TRBV11-2 and TRBJ2-1, with 7 bases lining up with TRBD2. This CDR3 has 16 residues. Germline lookup yields CDR1 SGHAT and CDR2 FQNNGV. With 1 base clipped from V and 6 bases from J, the junction kept 9 bases outside the gene matches. CDR3: CASSLGGRAISNEQFF. In DNA, the CDR3 is TGTGCCAGCAGCTTAGGGGGGAGGGCCATCTCCAATGAGCAGTTCTTC.

The CDR3 coding sequence is TGTGCCAGCAGCTCTAGGCGGGGGTACCTTGAACGCAATGAGCAGTTCTTC. Translated: CASSSRRGYLERNEQFF. The V and J genes are TRBV3-1 (or the pseudogene TRBV3-2) and TRBJ2-1; 7 positions agree with TRBD2. Germline V gene sequence: CDR1 LGHDT, CDR2 YNNKEL (reference sequence). Trimming removed 5 bases from V and 6 bases from J; junction bases left unmatched: 16. The CDR3 totals 17 residues.

This chain uses TRBV29-1 with TRBJ2-1; 10 bases are shared with TRBD1. Germline V gene sequence: CDR1 SQVTM, CDR2 ANQGSEA. There are 14 residues in the CDR3. V lost 7 bases, J lost 1 base, and 4 bases stayed unmatched. The CDR3 coding sequence is TGCAGCGCCACGGACAGGGGGTCCTACAATGAGCAGTTCTTC. Its translation: CSATDRGSYNEQFF.

V gene TRBV28 combines with J gene TRBJ2-2; 10 bases are a match to TRBD2. This CDR3 comprises 14 residues. Germline-derived CDR1 and CDR2 are MDHEN and SYDVKM. Germline trimming cut 8 bases from V and 2 bases from J; bases unmatched to any gene: 2. CDR3 region: CASLAGVNTGELFF. CDR3 DNA sequence: TGTGCCAGCCTAGCGGGAGTTAACACCGGGGAGCTGTTTTTT.

This clone occurred a few times. V gene TRBV6-5 combines with J gene TRBJ2-5, with TRBD2 matching over 10 bases. The CDR3 covers 15 residues. Trimming cost V 6 bases and J 3 bases; bases outside gene matches: 7. Germline assignment: CDR1 MNHEY and CDR2 SVGAGI. CDR3 protein: CASRTLAGSEETQYF. The CDR3 nucleotides are TGTGCCAGCAGGACACTAGCGGGGTCAGAAGAGACCCAGTACTTC.

This clone was found once. The CDR3 region is CASSLLGRTEAFF. CDR3 DNA sequence: TGCGCCAGCAGCTTGCTGGGGCGGACTGAAGCTTTCTTT. The chain employs TRBV5-1 and TRBJ1-1, with D possibly being TRBD1 (5 bases). There are 13 residues in the CDR3. The germline V gene has CDR1 SGHRS and CDR2 YFSETQ. V lost 1 base and J 5 bases, leaving 9 bases between the germline ends. The variable domain in full, with the rest retrieved from reference TRBV5-1 and TRBJ1-1, is KAGVTQTPRYLIKTRGQQVTLSCSPISGHRSVSWYQQTPGQGLQFLFEYFSETQRNKGNFPGRFSGRQFSNSRSEMNVSTLELGDSALYLCASSLLGRTEAFFGQGTRLTVV.